This T cell receptor (beta chain) was recorded in a study of PD-1 blockade in classical Hodgkin lymphoma. This table comes from immunoSEQ multiplex PCR, and its TCRdb copy is limited to in-frame clones, with some not included. The sample has around 96,000 clones, over 70% seen once. All patients relapsed after autologous stem cell transplantation, and brentuximab vedotin exposure varied. Trimming left V 5 bases short and J 2 bases short, with 12 bases between. This CDR3 has 14 residues. CDR1 SGDLS and CDR2 YYNGEE come from the germline V gene. Points on this clone: Its specificity is unknown. Other DNA sequences in the sample encode the same CDR3.

Overall study results and limits: There remain no defined causes for the repertoire differences, which possibly reflect disease activity or prior therapy. According to reports, newly diagnosed patients had lower baseline TCR diversity than healthy donors, and relapsed/refractory patients had lower baseline TCR diversity still.

This TCR was recovered from a human donor with classical Hodgkin lymphoma. The specimen comprised peripheral blood mononuclear cells (PBMCs), sampled at baseline. The chain employs TRBV9 and TRBJ2-3, with D perhaps being TRBD1 or TRBD2 (5 bases each). CDR3 residues: CASSVGRVTDTQYF. CDR3 bases: TGTGCCAGCAGTGTGGGACGGGTCACAGATACGCAGTATTTT.